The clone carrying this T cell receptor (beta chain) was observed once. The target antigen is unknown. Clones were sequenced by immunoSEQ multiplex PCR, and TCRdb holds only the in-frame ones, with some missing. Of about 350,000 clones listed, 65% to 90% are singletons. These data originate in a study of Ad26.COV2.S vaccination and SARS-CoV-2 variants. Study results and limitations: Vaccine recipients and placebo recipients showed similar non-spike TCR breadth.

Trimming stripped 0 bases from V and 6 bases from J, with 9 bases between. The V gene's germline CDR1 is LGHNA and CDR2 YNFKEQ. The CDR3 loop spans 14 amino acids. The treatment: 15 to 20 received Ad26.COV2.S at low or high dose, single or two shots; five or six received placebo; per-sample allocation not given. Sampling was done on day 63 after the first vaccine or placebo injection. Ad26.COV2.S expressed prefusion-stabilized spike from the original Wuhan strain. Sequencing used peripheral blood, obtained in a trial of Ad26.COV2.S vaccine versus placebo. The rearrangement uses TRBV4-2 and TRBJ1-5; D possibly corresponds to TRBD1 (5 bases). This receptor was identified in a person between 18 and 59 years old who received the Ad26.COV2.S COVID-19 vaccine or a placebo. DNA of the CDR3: TGTGCCAGCAGCCAAGAGCCAGGGAGTCAGCCCCAGCATTTT. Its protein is CASSQEPGSQPQHF.